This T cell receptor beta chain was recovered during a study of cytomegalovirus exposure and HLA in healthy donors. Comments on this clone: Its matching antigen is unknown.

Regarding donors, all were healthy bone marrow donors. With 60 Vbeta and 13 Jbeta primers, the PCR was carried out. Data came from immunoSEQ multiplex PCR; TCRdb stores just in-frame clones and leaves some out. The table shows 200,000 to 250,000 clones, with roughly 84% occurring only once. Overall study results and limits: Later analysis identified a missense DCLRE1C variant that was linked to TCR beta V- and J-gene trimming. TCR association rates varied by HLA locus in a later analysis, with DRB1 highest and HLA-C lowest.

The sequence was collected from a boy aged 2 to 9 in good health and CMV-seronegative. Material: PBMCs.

The CDR3 loop reads CASSPGGRVNNEQFF. The CDR3, as DNA: TGTGCCAGCAGCCCAGGGGGCAGGGTTAACAATGAGCAGTTCTTC. The chain combines TRBV7-6 with TRBJ2-1; 8 bases line up with TRBD1. CDR1 is SGHVS and CDR2 is FNYEAQ in the germline V gene. Germline trimming cut 5 bases from V and 5 bases from J; bases unmatched to any gene: 8. The CDR3 totals 15 residues. Drawing the rest from reference TRBV7-6 and TRBJ2-1, the complete variable domain is GAGVSQSPRYKVTKRGQDVALRCDPISGHVSLYWYRQALGQGPEFLTYFNYEAQQDKSGLPNDRFSAERPEGSISTLTIQRTEQRDSAMYRCASSPGGRVNNEQFFGPGTRLTVL.